Included here is one TCR beta chain sequence, with context. The table came from immunoSEQ multiplex PCR; TCRdb's copy has only in-frame clones and leaves some out. The sample yields about 300,000 clones, 85% to 90% seen once. These data belong to a study of blood T cell repertoires in COVID-19. Study overall: The United States, Italy and Spain provided the acute and convalescent COVID-19 samples. PBMCs, B-cell-depleted T cells, or T cells were the source of the cDNA or gDNA that made up the material.

Which cohort a participant joined came from the clinical history participants gave. Two negative PCRs, clearance, or symptom resolution were required of recovered Cohort 3 donors. The CDR3 contains 14 residues. Looked up from germline, CDR1 is SNHLY and CDR2 is FYNNEI. V was pared by 9 bases and J by 7 bases, with 13 bases of the junction left unmatched. This TCR was recovered from a woman aged 18-35 years who had recovered from COVID-19. V gene TRBV2 combines with J gene TRBJ1-2; 8 bases align to TRBD1. The sequencing sample was made of PBMCs or T cells enriched from blood (not recorded which). This CDR3 is CARWDRRGGLGYTF. Written as DNA, the CDR3 is TGTGCCAGATGGGACAGGAGAGGGGGTCTTGGCTACACCTTC. Full variable domain (remainder filled in from reference TRBV2 and TRBJ1-2): EPEVTQTPSHQVTQMGQEVILRCVPISNHLYFYWYRQILGQKVEFLVSFYNNEISEKSEIFDDQFSVERPDGSNFTLKIRSTKLEDSAMYFCARWDRRGGLGYTFGSGTRLTVV.